The clone carrying this TCR beta chain turned up a few times. TCRdb reprocessed the 5' RACE reads via MiXCR and lists one record per CDR3 protein. The data contain about 150,000 distinct CDR3 sequences, around 13% of them singletons. The source of the sample is a study of T-cell memory formation after mild COVID-19. The V and J ends lost 0 bases and 8 bases respectively, with 13 bases between them. Germline CDR1 GTSNPN, CDR2 SVGIG (reference sequence). The CDR3 spans 13 residues. This sequence was found in an adult woman who had mild COVID-19 (a few samples of this study predate the infection). Cell type and time point are not known. Sequenced input: PBMCs or a T cell subset sorted from them (not recorded which). The chain joins TRBV30 to TRBJ1-2; the D is unclear. CDR3: CAWSVRALSGYTF. The CDR3 DNA sequence: TGTGCCTGGAGTGTACGGGCCTTGAGCGGCTACACCTTC.